One and the same sample provided the 3 T cell receptor beta chains below, sequenced in a study of blood T cell repertoires in COVID-19. Only in-frame clones appear in the TCRdb table, and some are missing; sequencing was by immunoSEQ multiplex PCR. The table has approximately 200,000 clones, approximately 78% seen once. The sequenced material came from peripheral blood. The receptor set was obtained from an elderly woman with COVID-19, enrolled during active disease.

The chain combines TRBV15 with TRBJ2-3, with no clear D. V lost 1 base to trimming and J lost 4 bases, with 21 bases between them. The germline V gene encodes CDR1 LNHNV and CDR2 YYDKDF (reference sequence). This CDR3 has 18 amino acids. The DNA of the CDR3 is TGTGCCACCAGCAGAGGGGCATCGAAGACCTACTGGGCAGATACGCAGTATTTT. Its protein product is CATSRGASKTYWADTQYF.

CDR3 sequence: CASSHGLAGGAEQFF. Here the CDR3 DNA reads TGTGCCAGCAGCCACGGACTAGCGGGGGGGGCTGAGCAGTTCTTC. This sequence joins TRBV3-1 (or the pseudogene TRBV3-2) and TRBJ2-1; TRBD2 agrees at 15 bases. This CDR3 has 15 amino acids. CDR1 and CDR2 (germline): LGHDT, YNNKEL (reference sequence). Unmatched junction bases numbered 3, after V lost 3 bases and J lost 9 bases.

This clone is a singleton in its sample. V is TRBV6-2 or TRBV6-3 and J is TRBJ2-3; a weak D match, TRBD2 (5 bases). Trimming took off 0 bases at V and 6 bases at J, with 16 bases between the two ends. The CDR3 length is 16 residues. The germline V gene encodes CDR1 MNHEY and CDR2 SVGEGT. The CDR3 bases are TGTGCCAGCAGTTACTCCGTCGGGGTGGCGGATGATACGCAGTATTTT. As protein: CASSYSVGVADDTQYF.